Each of the 2 T cell receptor beta chains below was sequenced from the same sample in a study of patients and donors after allogeneic stem cell transplantation. TCRdb reprocessed the RT-PCR reads via MiXCR and lists one record per CDR3 protein. Among roughly 880,000 distinct CDR3 sequences listed, over 15% were seen once. Sequencing was performed on blood, either unsorted or a sorted T cell fraction (not recorded which). These receptors originate from a human donor who was either an allogeneic HSCT recipient or a stem cell or donor lymphocyte infusion donor (not recorded which). It is not recorded whose cells these are; they may come from a transplant donor.

This clonotype was picked up a small number of times. The V call is TRBV6-1, the J call TRBJ1-3, with D possibly matching TRBD1 (6 bases). Germline V CDR1 and CDR2: MNHNS, SASEGT. This CDR3 region has 17 residues. V was trimmed by 8 bases and J by 8 bases, leaving 28 bases between them. Here the CDR3 DNA reads TGTGCCAGCTTAGGGGCCAAAGGGGGACGAGCTCGCCACACCATATATTTT. Protein: CASLGAKGGRARHTIYF.

This clonotype was found a few times. The J gene is TRBJ1-2, the V gene TRBV6-1; 11 bases match TRBD1. J gave up 5 bases and V 6 bases, and 17 bases lay outside the gene matches. CDR1 MNHNS and CDR2 SASEGT come from the germline V gene. The CDR3 consists of 18 residues. The CDR3 DNA reads TGTGCCAGCAGCCACGTCGGGACAGGGGGAGGGGATGGGTATGGCTACACCTTC. The encoded protein is CASSHVGTGGGDGYGYTF.